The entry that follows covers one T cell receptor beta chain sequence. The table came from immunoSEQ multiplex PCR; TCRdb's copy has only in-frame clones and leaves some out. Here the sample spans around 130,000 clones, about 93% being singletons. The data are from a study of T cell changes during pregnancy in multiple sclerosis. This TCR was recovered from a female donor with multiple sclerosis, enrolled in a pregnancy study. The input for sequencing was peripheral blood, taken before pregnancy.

CDR3 DNA sequence: TGTGCCAGCAGCCCCCCGGGGCAGGGGTCCTACGAGCAGTACTTC. It is translated as CASSPPGQGSYEQYF. The rearrangement links TRBV5-4 to TRBJ2-7; D might be TRBD1 (6 bases). Germline V gives CDR1 SGHNT, CDR2 YYREEE (reference sequence). Trimming took 4 bases from V and 1 from J, leaving 15 bases between them. The CDR3 is 15 residues long.